This T cell receptor (beta chain) originates from a study of OX40 agonist ivuxolimab in advanced cancers. Looking at the study overall: Patients were treated with ivuxolimab, an agonistic anti-OX40 (CD134) antibody. Prior checkpoint blockade (anti-PD-1, anti-PD-L1 or anti-CTLA-4) was permitted; over 30% had it. The study, taken as a whole, reports: Dosing at 0.1 to 3.0 mg/kg was accompanied by clonal expansion of CD4+ and CD8+ blood T cells by week 6.

The V gene's germline CDR1 is MNHEY and CDR2 SVGAGI. The CDR3 has 14 amino acids. Profiling relied on immunoSEQ multiplex PCR, and the TCRdb table lists in-frame clones only, not all of them. The table includes 55,000 to 75,000 clones, 75% to 90% detected once. A note on this clone: The target antigen is unknown. One end of the junction does not line up with germline, which may come from a read error.

The clonotype originates from an adult with an advanced solid tumor such as melanoma, head and neck, liver or kidney cancer. This rearrangement joins TRBV6-5 to TRBJ1-1; a possible D gene is TRBD1 (5 bases). The starting material was CD4+ or CD8+ T cells sorted from blood, obtained in a trial of the OX40 agonist ivuxolimab. The chain's CDR3 is CASSDSDRNTEAFF. The DNA for the CDR3 is TGTGCCAGCAGTGACTCCGACAGGAACACTGAAGCTTTCTTT.